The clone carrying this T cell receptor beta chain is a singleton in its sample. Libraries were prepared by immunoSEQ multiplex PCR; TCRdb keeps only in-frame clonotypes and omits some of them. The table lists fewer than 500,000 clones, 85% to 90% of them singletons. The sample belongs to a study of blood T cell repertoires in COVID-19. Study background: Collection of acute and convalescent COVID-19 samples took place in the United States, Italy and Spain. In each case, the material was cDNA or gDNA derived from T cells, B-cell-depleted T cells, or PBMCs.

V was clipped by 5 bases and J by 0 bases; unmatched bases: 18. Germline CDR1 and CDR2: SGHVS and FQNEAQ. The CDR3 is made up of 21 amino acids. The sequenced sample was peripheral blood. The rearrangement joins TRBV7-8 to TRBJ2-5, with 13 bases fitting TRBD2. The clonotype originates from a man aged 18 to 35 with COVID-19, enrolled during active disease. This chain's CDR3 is CASSHPRERGTSGAYQETQYF. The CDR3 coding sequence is TGTGCCAGCAGCCACCCAAGAGAACGGGGGACTAGCGGGGCGTACCAAGAGACCCAGTACTTC. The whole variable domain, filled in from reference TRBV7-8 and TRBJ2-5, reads GAGVSQSPRYKVAKRGQDVALRCDPISGHVSLFWYQQALGQGPEFLTYFQNEAQLDKSGLPSDRFFAERPEGSVSTLKIQRTQQEDSAVYLCASSHPRERGTSGAYQETQYFGPGTRLLVL.